Listed below are T cell receptor beta chains from one sample, sequenced in a study of blood T cell repertoires in COVID-19. Repertoires were generated with immunoSEQ multiplex PCR, while TCRdb's copy carries only in-frame clones and drops some. The table lists 100,000 or so clones, 85% to 90% of them singletons. Input material: peripheral blood. Receptors originate from a human donor with acute or convalescent COVID-19. The donor label of this sample is uncertain. CDR3s include the opening cysteine and the closing phenylalanine or tryptophan. Each record gives: J gene, V gene, D gene, clone size, CDR3 DNA, CDR3 protein. D genes are given only for firm matches. Only part of the rows carry a size: once, few, many, or a class if the clone is expanded.

TRBJ2-1 | TRBV5-8 | TRBD2 | - | TGTGCCAGCAGACCTAGCGGGAGAGTTGTCTACAATGAGCAGTTCTTC | CASRPSGRVVYNEQFF
TRBJ1-6 | TRBV29-1 | - | - | TGCAGCGTTGAAAGGTCCGGGGGAGGGGCGAGCTCCTATAATTCACCCCTCCACTTT | CSVERSGGGASSYNSPLHF
TRBJ2-2 | TRBV7-3 | TRBD2 | - | TGTGCCAGCAGCTTAGGCGGAGCGGGGGGCACCGGGGAGCTGTTTTTT | CASSLGGAGGTGELFF
TRBJ2-1 | TRBV7-9 | - | - | TGTGCCAGCAGCTCCGAAAGTAGCGCGGGACGTGAGCAGTTCTTC | CASSSESSAGREQFF
TRBJ2-5 | TRBV28 | TRBD2 | - | TGTGCCAGCAATCCTAGCGGGCAAGAGACCCAGTACTTC | CASNPSGQETQYF
TRBJ2-1 | TRBV11-3 | - | - | TGTGCCAGCAGCTTGTCACAGAGCTCCTACAATGAGCAGTTCTTC | CASSLSQSSYNEQFF
TRBJ2-7 | TRBV7-2 | - | - | TGTGCCAGCGGCCATTCAGGGAATAGGGACGAGCAGTACTTC | CASGHSGNRDEQYF
TRBJ2-1 | TRBV5-1 | TRBD2 | - | TGCGCCAGCAGCCTGGCAGCGGGACCTCACAATGAGCAGTTCTTC | CASSLAAGPHNEQFF
TRBJ1-3 | TRBV11-2 | - | - | TGTGCCAGCAGCCCCTTGCGGGGGCTAAGAAACACCATATATTTT | CASSPLRGLRNTIYF
TRBJ2-1 | TRBV5-4 | TRBD2 | - | TGTGCCAGCAGCTCCGCCCCTAGCGGGGGGCCTTACAATGAGCAGTTCTTC | CASSSAPSGGPYNEQFF
TRBJ1-2 | TRBV18 | - | - | TGTGCCAGCTCACCGACACCTCTATATCGTAGTGGCTACACCTTC | CASSPTPLYRSGYTF
TRBJ1-2 | TRBV27 | - | - | TGTGCCAGCAGGAGTCAAATTAACTATGGCTACACCTTC | CASRSQINYGYTF
TRBJ1-3 | TRBV5-1 | - | - | TGCGCCAGCAGTGGGGCTTCGGTCTCTGGAAACACCATATATTTT | CASSGASVSGNTIYF
TRBJ1-6 | TRBV18 | TRBD1 | - | TGTGCCAGCTCACTGGGTCAGGGGGAACCACCCCTCCACTTT | CASSLGQGEPPLHF
TRBJ1-1 | TRBV5-1 | - | - | TGCGCCAGCAGCTTGGTTCCAGGGGTGAACACTGAAGCTTTCTTT | CASSLVPGVNTEAFF
TRBJ1-1 | TRBV5-1 | TRBD1 | - | TGCGCCAGCAGCTTGATCCGACAGGGGTTCACTGAAGCTTTCTTT | CASSLIRQGFTEAFF
TRBJ1-4 | TRBV28 | TRBD1 | - | TGTGCCACCAGAACATTCTATGGACAGGGAACAGAAAAACTGTTTTTT | CATRTFYGQGTEKLFF
TRBJ1-4 | TRBV28 | - | few | TGTGCCAGCAGTCTGACAGGTACCGAAAAACTGTTTTTT | CASSLTGTEKLFF
TRBJ1-5 | TRBV19 | - | - | TGTGCCAGTAGTATGAGGTTTGGCAATCAGCCCCAGCATTTT | CASSMRFGNQPQHF
TRBJ1-5 | TRBV27 | TRBD1 | - | TGTGCCAGCAGAGCCCAGGGGGCAGGCAATCAGCCCCAGCATTTT | CASRAQGAGNQPQHF
TRBJ2-3 | TRBV4-1 | - | - | TGCGCCAGCAGCCCTTCGCGAAGGGGAGATACGCAGTATTTT | CASSPSRRGDTQYF
TRBJ2-6 | TRBV5-1 | - | - | TGCGCCAGCAGCAACGGGGGGCAAGGGTCTGGGGCCAACGTCCTGACTTTC | CASSNGGQGSGANVLTF
TRBJ2-7 | TRBV12-3/TRBV12-4 | - | - | TGTGCCAGCAGCCTCCTGGGGCCCCACGAGCAGTACTTC | CASSLLGPHEQYF
TRBJ2-3 | TRBV5-8 | - | - | TGTGCCAGCAGCTTGGACTTTTATACGCAGTATTTT | CASSLDFYTQYF
TRBJ2-1 | TRBV12-5 | TRBD1 | - | TGTGCTAGTGGCCGGGGACAGGGACTCTACAATGAGCAGTTCTTC | CASGRGQGLYNEQFF
TRBJ2-2 | TRBV7-9 | TRBD1 | - | TGTGCCAGCAGCTTCTGGACAGGGGGCAACACCGGGGAGCTGTTTTTT | CASSFWTGGNTGELFF
TRBJ2-1 | TRBV10-3 | - | - | TGTGCCATCGGCGGCGCGGGGGCGGCCTACAATGAGCAGTTCTTC | CAIGGAGAAYNEQFF
TRBJ1-5 | TRBV7-9 | TRBD1 | - | TGTGCCAGCAGTCGATTTACGGGACAGGGGTTTAATCAGCCCCAGCATTTT | CASSRFTGQGFNQPQHF
TRBJ1-1 | TRBV20-1 | - | - | TGCAGTGCTATACAATTGGCTGAAGCTTTCTTT | CSAIQLAEAFF
TRBJ1-3 | TRBV28 | TRBD1 | - | TGTGCCAGCGGGACAGACACTGGAAACACCATATATTTT | CASGTDTGNTIYF